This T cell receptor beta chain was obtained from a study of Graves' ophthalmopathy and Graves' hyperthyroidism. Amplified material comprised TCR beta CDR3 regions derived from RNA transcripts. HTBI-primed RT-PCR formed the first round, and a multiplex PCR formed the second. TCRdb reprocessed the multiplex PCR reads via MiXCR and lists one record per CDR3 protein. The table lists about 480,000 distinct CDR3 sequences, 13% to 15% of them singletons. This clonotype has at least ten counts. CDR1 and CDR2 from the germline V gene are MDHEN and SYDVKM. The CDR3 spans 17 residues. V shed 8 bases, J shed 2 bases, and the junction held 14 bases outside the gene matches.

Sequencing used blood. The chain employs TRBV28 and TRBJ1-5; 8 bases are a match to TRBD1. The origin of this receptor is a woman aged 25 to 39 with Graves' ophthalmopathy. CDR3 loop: CASGTIEWGQGNQPQHF. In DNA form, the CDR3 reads TGTGCCAGCGGTACAATAGAGTGGGGACAGGGCAATCAGCCCCAGCATTTT.